The 23 T cell receptor beta chains reported below all come from one sample, sequenced in a study of molecular identifiers for immune sequencing clone quantification. Via MiXCR, TCRdb re-called the PCR reads, giving one row per CDR3 protein. The sample has roughly 300,000 distinct CDR3 sequences, about 22% seen once. Sequenced material: naive CD8+ T cells from blood, with Jurkat cell RNA spiked in. Described subset: FACS-sorted CD8+CD4-CCR7+CD45RA+ naive T cells. Source of these receptors: a human donor in good health. Some libraries in this study had Jurkat cell RNA spiked in.

In its sample, this clonotype was seen many times. The rearrangement uses TRBV20-1 and TRBJ2-7; perhaps TRBD1 as D (5 bases). CDR1 is DFQATT and CDR2 is SNEGSKA in the germline V gene (reference sequence). V shed 6 bases and J shed 0 bases, with 9 bases lying between them. There are 12 residues in the CDR3. CDR3 in DNA: TGCAGTGCCCGACAGAGCTCCTACGAGCAGTACTTC. This codes for CSARQSSYEQYF.

This clonotype was seen a few times. J is TRBJ2-3 and V is TRBV4-1; either TRBD1 or TRBD2 may supply D (7 bases each). Between the trimmed V and J ends, which lost 6 bases and 5 bases, there was a span of 15 bases. This CDR3 spans 14 amino acids. Germline-derived CDR1 and CDR2 are MGHRA and YSYEKL. The CDR3 DNA sequence: TGCGCCAGCAGACTCAGGGGGGGGAGAGATACGCAGTATTTT. It translates to CASRLRGGRDTQYF.

The rearrangement uses TRBV7-3 and TRBJ2-1; the match to TRBD2 covers 12 bases. V lost 5 bases to trimming and J lost 6 bases; unmatched junction nucleotides: 5. CDR3 length: 15 amino acids. In germline, CDR1 is SGHTA, CDR2 FQGTGA. CDR3 protein: CASSPLAGGFNEQFF. CDR3 nucleotide sequence: TGTGCCAGCAGCCCCCTAGCGGGAGGGTTCAATGAGCAGTTCTTC.

This clonotype was seen a handful of times. The chain links TRBV28 to TRBJ1-5; D ambiguous. The germline V and J ends were trimmed by 5 bases and 9 bases, with 8 bases remaining between them. This CDR3 spans 11 amino acids. Per the germline V gene, CDR1 is MDHEN and CDR2 is SYDVKM. The CDR3 DNA sequence: TGTGCCAGCAGTACTCAAGGGCCCCAGCATTTT. It codes for CASSTQGPQHF.

Ten or more counts support this clonotype. The chain combines TRBV4-3 with TRBJ2-3; 8 bases match TRBD1. The CDR3 length is 14 residues. Germline V gene lookup returns CDR1 LGHNA and CDR2 YSLEER. V dropped 3 bases and J dropped 1; count of bases not matched to a gene: 0. The CDR3 loop reads CASSQDRGTDTQYF. The CDR3 coding sequence is TGCGCCAGCAGCCAGGACAGGGGCACAGATACGCAGTATTTT.

The rearrangement joins TRBV4-1 to TRBJ2-3, with D perhaps matching TRBD1 (6 bases). CDR3 length: 17 residues. Per the germline V gene, CDR1 is MGHRA and CDR2 is YSYEKL. V gave up 3 bases and J gave up 10 bases, with 26 bases separating them. The CDR3: CASSQYAGGGRSAPQYF. In DNA form, the CDR3 reads TGCGCCAGCAGCCAGTATGCTGGGGGCGGGCGCTCCGCTCCGCAGTATTTT.

The chain joins TRBV6-2 or TRBV6-3 to TRBJ2-1; no definite D call. The germline V gene has CDR1 MNHEY and CDR2 SVGEGT. The length of the CDR3 is 11 residues. Trimming stripped 2 bases from V and 12 bases from J, with 8 bases between. The CDR3 protein is CASSYGGPQFF. CDR3 sequence (DNA): TGTGCCAGCAGTTACGGCGGCCCGCAGTTCTTC.

This clonotype appeared a few times. The V gene is TRBV15, the J gene TRBJ2-1, with D uncertain. V shed 1 base and J shed 1 base, with 11 bases lying between them. CDR1 and CDR2 from the germline V gene are LNHNV and YYDKDF (reference sequence). The CDR3 is made up of 16 amino acids. CDR3 protein: CATSRVGISSYNEQFF. In DNA form, the CDR3 reads TGTGCCACCAGCAGAGTTGGCATAAGTTCCTACAATGAGCAGTTCTTC.

This clonotype was found a few times. The V gene is TRBV19, the J gene TRBJ2-2; D uncertain. The V and J ends lost 7 bases and 4 bases respectively, with 10 bases between them. The CDR3 loop spans 13 amino acids. Per the germline V gene, CDR1 is LNHDA and CDR2 is SQIVND (reference sequence). Here the CDR3 DNA reads TGTGCCAGTATTCAGATCCTCACCGGGGAGCTGTTTTTT. This gives the protein CASIQILTGELFF. Full variable domain (rest looked up from reference TRBV19 and TRBJ2-2): DGGITQSPKYLFRKEGQNVTLSCEQNLNHDAMYWYRQDPGQGLRLIYYSQIVNDFQKGDIAEGYSVSREKKESFPLTVTSAQKNPTAFYLCASIQILTGELFFGEGSRLTVL.

As to this clonotype: An end of the junction differs from the germline gene, which may be a read error. V usage is TRBV7-6 and J usage is TRBJ2-5; unclear D gene. This CDR3 is 14 amino acids long. Per germline, CDR1 SGHVS and CDR2 FNYEAQ. The CDR3 DNA sequence: TGTGCCCGCAGCCCACAGACGTACCAAGAGACCCAGTACTTC. Translated, it gives CARSPQTYQETQYF.

The rearrangement joins TRBV6-1 to TRBJ2-7, with 9 bases lining up with TRBD1. The CDR3 is made up of 14 amino acids. V trimming: 4 bases; J trimming: 6 bases; junction bases outside the gene matches: 7. Per the germline V gene, CDR1 is MNHNS and CDR2 is SASEGT. The CDR3 nucleotides read TGTGCCAGCAGTGCGTGGGGGACAGGGAGCGAGCAGTACTTC. Its protein product is CASSAWGTGSEQYF.

This clonotype was counted a few times. The chain links TRBV6-5 to TRBJ1-5; TRBD1 agrees at 7 bases. With 3 bases clipped from V and 16 bases from J, the junction kept 9 bases outside the gene matches. The CDR3 consists of 12 residues. Germline lookup yields CDR1 MNHEY and CDR2 SVGAGI. The CDR3 sequence is CASSYPGQPEHF. The CDR3 DNA reads TGTGCCAGCAGTTATCCGGGACAGCCGGAACATTTT.

The J gene is TRBJ2-3, the V gene TRBV7-9, with a tentative D call TRBD2 (6 bases). Trimming took off 5 bases at V and 0 bases at J, with 12 bases between the two ends. Germline CDR1 and CDR2: SEHNR and FQNEAQ (reference sequence). This CDR3 region has 15 residues. The CDR3 is CASSRRGRSTDTQYF. CDR3 nucleotides: TGTGCCAGCAGCCGGCGGGGACGGAGCACAGATACGCAGTATTTT.

Notes on this clonotype: A clone one base away is much larger, so this may be a read error. The V and J genes are TRBV7-6 and TRBJ2-3, with D possibly being TRBD1 (5 bases). This CDR3 comprises 16 residues. Germline V CDR1 and CDR2: SGHVS, FNYEAQ. For the CDR3, the DNA is TGTGCCAGCAGCCTCACCCGGGTCACGGACACAGGTACGCAGTATTTT. It codes for CASSLTRVTDTGTQYF.

CDR3 nucleotide sequence: TGTGCCAGCAGTTGGGCTAGCGGGACGGCAGATACGCAGTATTTT. Translated: CASSWASGTADTQYF. The chain couples TRBV12-3 or TRBV12-4 to TRBJ2-3; 9 nucleotides match TRBD2. The CDR3 has 15 residues. J gave up 4 bases and V 4 bases, and 6 bases lay outside the gene matches.

This clonotype was picked up a small number of times. V and J are TRBV12-3 or TRBV12-4 and TRBJ1-2; the D gene is possibly TRBD1 (6 bases). Trimming removed 1 base from V and 5 bases from J, with 11 bases in between. The CDR3 has 14 residues. CDR3 nucleotides: TGTGCCAGCAGTTTAGTTTGGGACATATATGGCTACACCTTC. The encoded protein is CASSLVWDIYGYTF.

Note on this clonotype: An end of the junction differs from the germline gene, which may be a read error. V and J are TRBV7-9 and TRBJ1-2; D is ambiguous. CDR3 length: 15 residues. Germline V gene data show CDR1 as SEHNR and CDR2 as FQNEAQ (reference sequence). The CDR3 region is CSSSGTYWANYGYTF. In nucleotides, the CDR3 is TGTTCCAGCAGCGGAACCTACTGGGCCAACTATGGCTACACCTTC.

The chain recombines TRBV6-2 or TRBV6-3 with TRBJ2-3; D gene unclear. V gave up 5 bases and J gave up 6 bases, with 12 bases separating them. This CDR3 spans 13 amino acids. Germline V lookup: CDR1 MNHEY, CDR2 SVGEGT. The CDR3 loop is CASSLVDGDTQYF. The CDR3 DNA follows: TGTGCCAGCAGTCTCGTAGACGGGGATACGCAGTATTTT.

V is TRBV27 and J is TRBJ2-7; 9 nucleotides agree with TRBD1. Looked up from germline, CDR1 is MNHEY and CDR2 is SMNVEV (reference sequence). The CDR3 is made up of 15 amino acids. The trim removed 5 bases at V and 7 bases at J, leaving 12 bases unmatched. CDR3 nucleotide sequence: TGTGCCAGCAGTCTGACCGGGACAGGGTCTTTGGAGCAGTACTTC. Protein sequence: CASSLTGTGSLEQYF.

Concerning this clonotype: This may come from a read error, since a much larger clone is one base off. The chain links TRBV5-8 to TRBJ1-1; 9 positions agree with TRBD1. V was pared by 4 bases and J by 4 bases, with 8 bases of the junction left unmatched. The CDR3 extends over 15 amino acids. Per germline, CDR1 SGHTS and CDR2 YDEGEE. The DNA for the CDR3 is TGTGCCAGCAGCCCCGGGACAGGGTGGTCCACTGAAGCTTTCTTT. Its translation: CASSPGTGWSTEAFF. The whole variable domain, filled in from reference TRBV5-8 and TRBJ1-1, reads EAGVTQSPTHLIKTRGQQATLRCSPISGHTSVYWYQQALGLGLQFLLWYDEGEERNRGNFPPRFSGRQFPNYSSELNVNALELEDSALYLCASSPGTGWSTEAFFGQGTRLTVV.

This clonotype was counted many times. The chain has TRBV4-3 and TRBJ1-4, with unresolved D. The CDR3 is made up of 14 amino acids. V was shortened by 0 bases and J by 3 bases, with 5 bases between the two germline ends. CDR1 and CDR2 (germline): LGHNA, YSLEER. The DNA of the CDR3 is TGCGCCAGCAGCCAAGAATTGGCTAATGAAAAACTGTTTTTT. This gives the protein CASSQELANEKLFF.

This clonotype has just a few counts. The rearrangement links TRBV7-6 to TRBJ2-7; 8 bases map to TRBD2. Looked up from germline, CDR1 is SGHVS and CDR2 is FNYEAQ. Losses at the gene ends were 0 bases for V and 2 bases for J; bases not matched to a gene: 3. The CDR3 is 15 residues long. CDR3 bases: TGTGCCAGCAGCTTAGCTAGCGGGGCCCCCTACGAGCAGTACTTC. Protein product: CASSLASGAPYEQYF.

This clonotype showed up many times. The V call is TRBV27, the J call TRBJ1-1; a weak D match, TRBD1 (6 bases). The V gene's germline CDR1 is MNHEY and CDR2 SMNVEV (reference sequence). V lost 0 bases and J lost 4, with 12 bases in between. The CDR3 consists of 15 residues. CDR3 nucleotide sequence: TGTGCCAGCAGTTTATCATCTGGGGGGCCCACTGAAGCTTTCTTT. This sequence encodes CASSLSSGGPTEAFF.